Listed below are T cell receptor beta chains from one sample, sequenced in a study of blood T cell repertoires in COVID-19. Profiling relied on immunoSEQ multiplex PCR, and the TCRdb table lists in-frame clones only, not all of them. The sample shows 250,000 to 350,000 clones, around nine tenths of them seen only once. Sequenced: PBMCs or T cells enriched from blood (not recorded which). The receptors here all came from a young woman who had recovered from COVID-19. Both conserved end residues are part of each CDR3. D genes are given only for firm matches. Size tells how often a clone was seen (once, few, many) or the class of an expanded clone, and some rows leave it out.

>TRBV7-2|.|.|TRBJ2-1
CASSFLLSLSEQFF
TGTGCCAGCAGCTTTTTACTGTCTCTGTCAGAGCAGTTCTTC
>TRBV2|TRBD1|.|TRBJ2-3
CASSRQGADTQYF
TGTGCCAGCAGCAGACAGGGGGCGGATACGCAGTATTTT
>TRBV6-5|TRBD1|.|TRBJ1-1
CASSLGQGNTEAFF
TGTGCCAGCAGCCTTGGACAGGGGAACACTGAAGCTTTCTTT
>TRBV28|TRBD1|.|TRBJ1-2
CASSPGQLSYGYTF
TGTGCCAGCAGCCCGGGACAGTTGAGCTATGGCTACACCTTC
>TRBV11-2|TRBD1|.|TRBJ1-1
CASSLDQGAPAEAFF
TGTGCCAGCAGCTTAGATCAGGGGGCGCCTGCTGAAGCTTTCTTT
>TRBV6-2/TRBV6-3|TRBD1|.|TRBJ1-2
CASSYLGQGNGYTF
TGTGCCAGCAGTTACTTGGGACAGGGTAATGGCTACACCTTC
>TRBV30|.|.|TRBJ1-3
CAWSVGGFTGNTIYF
TGTGCCTGGAGTGTGGGCGGGTTCACTGGAAACACCATATATTTT
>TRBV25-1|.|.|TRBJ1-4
CASSDPGGPATNEKLFF
TGTGCCAGCAGTGACCCCGGAGGACCTGCAACTAATGAAAAACTGTTTTTT
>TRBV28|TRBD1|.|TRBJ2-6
CASSFAGTGATGANVLTF
TGTGCCAGCAGTTTCGCCGGGACAGGGGCGACTGGGGCCAACGTCCTGACTTTC
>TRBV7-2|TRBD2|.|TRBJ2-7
CASSSSSGSTYEQYF
TGTGCCAGCAGCTCCTCTAGCGGGTCCACCTACGAGCAGTACTTC
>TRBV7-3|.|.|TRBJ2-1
CASSLPADSNEQFF
TGTGCCAGCAGCTTACCGGCCGACAGCAATGAGCAGTTCTTC
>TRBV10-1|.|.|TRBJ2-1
CASSEWSGLSMNEQFF
TGCGCCAGCAGTGAGTGGTCGGGACTCTCAATGAATGAGCAGTTCTTC
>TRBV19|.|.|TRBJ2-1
CASSPRTVYNEQFF
TGTGCCAGTAGTCCCCGGACAGTGTACAATGAGCAGTTCTTC
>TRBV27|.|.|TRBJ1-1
CASSLGGEAFF
TGTGCCAGCAGTTTAGGCGGAGAAGCTTTCTTT
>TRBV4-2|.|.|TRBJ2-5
CASSQDSGVAGTQYF
TGTGCCAGCAGCCAAGATTCAGGGGTAGCGGGGACCCAGTACTTC
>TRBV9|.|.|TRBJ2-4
CASSVDRRGNIQYF
TGTGCCAGCAGCGTAGACCGCCGGGGGAACATTCAGTACTTC
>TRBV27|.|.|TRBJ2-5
CASSPTHAFQETQYF
TGTGCCAGCAGTCCAACACACGCCTTCCAAGAGACCCAGTACTTC
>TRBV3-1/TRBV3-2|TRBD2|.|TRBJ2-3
CASSPLAGADTQYF
TGTGCCAGCAGTCCTCTGGCGGGGGCAGATACGCAGTATTTT
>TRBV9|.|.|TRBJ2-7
CASSVEGGPSYEQYF
TGTGCCAGCAGCGTAGAGGGGGGGCCTTCCTACGAGCAGTACTTC
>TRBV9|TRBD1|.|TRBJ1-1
CASSGGTVNTEAFF
TGTGCCAGCAGCGGCGGGACAGTGAACACTGAAGCTTTCTTT
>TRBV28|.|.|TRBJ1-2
CASSPSRQRVYGYTF
TGTGCCAGCAGTCCTTCTCGACAGAGAGTCTATGGCTACACCTTC
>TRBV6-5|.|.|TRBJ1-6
CASSTGLNNSPLHF
TGTGCCAGCAGCACGGGGTTAAATAATTCACCCCTCCACTTT
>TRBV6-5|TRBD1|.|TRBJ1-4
CASSRQGVNEKLFF
TGTGCCAGCAGTAGACAGGGGGTTAATGAAAAACTGTTTTTT
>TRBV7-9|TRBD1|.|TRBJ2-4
CASSSRGQVLNIQYF
TGTGCCAGCAGCTCGAGGGGGCAGGTTTTGAACATTCAGTACTTC
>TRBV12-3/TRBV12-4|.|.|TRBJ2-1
CASSRALGGGKFF
TGTGCCAGCAGTCGCGCCCTGGGAGGAGGAAAGTTCTTC
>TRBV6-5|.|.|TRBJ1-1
CASSYSTVMNTEAFF
TGTGCCAGCAGTTACTCGACAGTGATGAACACTGAAGCTTTCTTT
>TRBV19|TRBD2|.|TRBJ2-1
CASSITAGLIGNEQFF
TGTGCCAGTAGTATAACAGCGGGACTAATAGGCAATGAGCAGTTCTTC
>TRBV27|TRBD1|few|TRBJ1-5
CASSLGTGGAQHF
TGTGCCAGCAGTTTAGGGACAGGGGGTGCCCAGCATTTT
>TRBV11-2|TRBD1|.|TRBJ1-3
CASSTQQGPRNTIYF
TGTGCCAGCAGCACCCAACAGGGGCCGAGAAACACCATATATTTT
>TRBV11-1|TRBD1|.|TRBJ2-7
CASSFTGDEQYF
TGTGCCAGCAGCTTCACAGGGGACGAGCAGTACTTC
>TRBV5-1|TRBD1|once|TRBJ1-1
CASSRDRGNTEAFF
TGCGCCAGCAGCCGGGACAGGGGGAACACTGAAGCTTTCTTT
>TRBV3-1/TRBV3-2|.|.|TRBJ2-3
CASSLNVGETTVTIF
TGTGCCAGCAGCCTCAATGTAGGAGAAACTACCGTAACGATTTTT
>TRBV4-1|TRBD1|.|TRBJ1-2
CASSQEGQYYGYTF
TGCGCCAGCAGCCAAGAGGGACAGTACTATGGCTACACCTTC
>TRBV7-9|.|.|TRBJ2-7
CASSYGGLTYEQYF
TGTGCCAGCAGCTACGGCGGCCTGACCTACGAGCAGTACTTC
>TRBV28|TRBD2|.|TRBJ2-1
CASSSTGTSGHYSYNEQFF
TGTGCCAGCAGTTCCACCGGGACTAGCGGACACTACTCCTACAATGAGCAGTTCTTC
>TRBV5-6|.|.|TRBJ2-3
CASTPQGQTFGTQYF
TGTGCCAGCACGCCACAGGGTCAGACATTCGGTACGCAGTATTTT
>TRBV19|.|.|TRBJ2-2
CASRWRNTGELFF
TGTGCCAGTAGGTGGAGGAACACCGGGGAGCTGTTTTTT
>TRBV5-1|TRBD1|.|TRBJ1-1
CASSVDREGGEAFF
TGCGCCAGCAGCGTAGACAGGGAAGGGGGTGAAGCTTTCTTT
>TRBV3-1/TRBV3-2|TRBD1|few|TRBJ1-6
CASSQESPGGYNSPLHF
TGTGCCAGCAGCCAAGAGTCTCCAGGGGGCTATAATTCACCCCTCCACTTT
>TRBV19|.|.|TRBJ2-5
CASSEGRRETQYF
TGTGCCAGTAGTGAGGGGAGGCGAGAGACCCAGTACTTC
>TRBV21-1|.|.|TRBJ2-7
CASSRERESSYEQYF
TGTGCCAGCAGCCGAGAGCGGGAGAGCTCCTACGAGCAGTACTTC
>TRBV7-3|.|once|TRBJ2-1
CASSLRGGVNEQFF
TGTGCCAGCAGCCTCCGTGGCGGTGTGAATGAGCAGTTCTTC
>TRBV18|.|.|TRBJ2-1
CASSPAGQSINEQFF
TGTGCCAGCTCACCCGCGGGACAGAGTATCAATGAGCAGTTCTTC
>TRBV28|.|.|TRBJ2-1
CASRLSGIAKASDEQFF
TGTGCCAGCAGATTATCAGGGATTGCAAAAGCCTCGGATGAGCAGTTCTTC
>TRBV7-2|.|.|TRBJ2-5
CASSLVGAEKTQYF
TGTGCCAGCAGCTTAGTAGGGGCAGAAAAGACCCAGTACTTC
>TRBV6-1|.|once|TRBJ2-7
CASSEAVGMPYEQYF
TGTGCCAGCAGTGAAGCGGTGGGCATGCCCTACGAGCAGTACTTC
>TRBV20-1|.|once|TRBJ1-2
CSASTTAPYGYTF
TGCAGTGCTAGTACGACAGCGCCCTATGGCTACACCTTC
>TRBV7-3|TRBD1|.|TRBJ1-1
CASSLTGQGAILSPANTEAFF
TGTGCCAGCAGCTTAACGGGACAGGGGGCTATCCTTTCCCCCGCGAACACTGAAGCTTTCTTT
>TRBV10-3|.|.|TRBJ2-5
CAISDHNREGETQYF
TGTGCCATCAGTGACCATAACAGGGAAGGAGAGACCCAGTACTTC
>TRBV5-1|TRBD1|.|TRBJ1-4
CASSLGPGQGGATNEKLFF
TGCGCCAGCAGCTTGGGTCCGGGACAGGGCGGCGCAACTAATGAAAAACTGTTTTTT
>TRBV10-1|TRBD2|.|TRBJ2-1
CASSELLAGVGEQFF
TGCGCCAGCAGTGAGCTACTAGCGGGAGTAGGTGAGCAGTTCTTC
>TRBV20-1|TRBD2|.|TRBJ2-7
CSASKASGYEQYF
TGCAGTGCTAGTAAGGCTAGCGGCTACGAGCAGTACTTC
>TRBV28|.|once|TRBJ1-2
CASSFESNRVSEGNGYTF
TGTGCCAGCAGTTTTGAGAGTAACAGGGTTAGTGAAGGGAATGGCTACACCTTC
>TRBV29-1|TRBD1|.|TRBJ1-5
CSVEVGQGAQHF
TGCAGCGTTGAAGTCGGGCAGGGGGCCCAGCATTTT
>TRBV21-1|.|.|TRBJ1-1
CASRQGVNTEAFF
TGTGCCAGCAGACAGGGGGTGAACACTGAAGCTTTCTTT
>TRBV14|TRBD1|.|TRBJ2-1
CASSQTGEFAYNEQFF
TGTGCCAGCAGCCAGACAGGGGAGTTCGCCTACAATGAGCAGTTCTTC
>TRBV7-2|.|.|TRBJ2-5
CASSWSRVETQYF
TGTGCCAGCAGCTGGAGCCGGGTGGAGACCCAGTACTTC
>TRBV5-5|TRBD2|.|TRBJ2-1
CASSLVSAGAHEQFF
TGTGCCAGCAGCTTGGTATCTGCGGGAGCCCATGAGCAGTTCTTC
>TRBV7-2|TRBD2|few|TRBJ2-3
CASSLVPAGGQDTQYF
TGTGCCAGCAGCTTAGTTCCGGCGGGGGGTCAAGATACGCAGTATTTT